This T cell receptor (beta chain) was sequenced for a study of blood T cell repertoires in COVID-19. Libraries were prepared by immunoSEQ multiplex PCR; TCRdb keeps only in-frame clonotypes and omits some of them. The sample contains 390,000 or so clones, about 90% of which appear only once. Germline V lookup: CDR1 SQVTM, CDR2 ANQGSEA. Trimming removed 4 bases at V and 4 bases at J, with 16 bases between. The CDR3 covers 14 residues. The clonotype comes from a young man with active or convalescent COVID-19. The chain joins TRBV29-1 to TRBJ1-2; TRBD1 might be the D (5 bases). What was sequenced was peripheral blood. The CDR3, as DNA: TGCAGCGTTGTTTCCCGGGGGATCAGCTATGGCTACACCTTC. This sequence encodes CSVVSRGISYGYTF. Filled out from reference TRBV29-1 and TRBJ1-2, the complete variable domain reads SAVISQKPSRDICQRGTSLTIQCQVDSQVTMMFWYRQQPGQSLTLIATANQGSEATYESGFVIDKFPISRPNLTFSTLTVSNMSPEDSSIYLCSVVSRGISYGYTFGSGTRLTVV.